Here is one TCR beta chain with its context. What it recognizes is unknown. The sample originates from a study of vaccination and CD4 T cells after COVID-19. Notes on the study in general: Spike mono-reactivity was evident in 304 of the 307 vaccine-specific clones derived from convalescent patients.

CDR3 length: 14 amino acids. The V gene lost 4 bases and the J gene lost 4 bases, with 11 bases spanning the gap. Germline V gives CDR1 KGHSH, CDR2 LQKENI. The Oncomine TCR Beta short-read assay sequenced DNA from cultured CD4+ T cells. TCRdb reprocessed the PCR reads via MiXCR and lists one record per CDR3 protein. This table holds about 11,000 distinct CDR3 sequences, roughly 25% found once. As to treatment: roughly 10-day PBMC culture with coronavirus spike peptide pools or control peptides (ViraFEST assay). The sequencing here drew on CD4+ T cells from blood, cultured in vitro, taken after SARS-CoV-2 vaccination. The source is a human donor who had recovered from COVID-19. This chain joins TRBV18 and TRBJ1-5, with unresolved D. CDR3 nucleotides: TGTGCCAGCTCACTCAAGGACGGGAATCAGCCCCAGCATTTT. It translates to CASSLKDGNQPQHF.